Listed here are 29 T cell receptor beta chains from one sample, sequenced in a study of cytomegalovirus exposure and HLA in healthy donors (dated by TCRdb to about 2017). Libraries were made using the immunoSEQ multiplex PCR assay. For the multiplex PCR, a mixture combining 60 forward primers for TCR Vbeta segments and 13 reverse primers for TCR Jbeta segments was used. In its TCRdb copy, this immuneACCESS table keeps in-frame sequences only and misses some clones. Where compared with another copy, unresolved V genes explain less than half of these, and the others have no known cause. This sample comprises some 44,000 clones, approximately 55% of them detected only once. The ten largest account for 9% to 14% of the sample. Sequencing input: PBMCs. Receptors originate from a human donor in good health.

The CDR3 loop reads CASSLIAGGPTYNEQFF. CDR3 nucleotides: TGTGCCAGCAGCTTAATTGCGGGAGGGCCCACCTACAATGAGCAGTTCTTC. The chain has TRBV7-3 and TRBJ2-1; 9 bases line up with TRBD2. Trimming took 1 base from V and 2 from J; bases not matched to a gene: 6. Per the germline V gene, CDR1 is SGHTA and CDR2 is FQGTGA. The length of the CDR3 is 17 residues. The entire variable domain, with the rest obtained from reference TRBV7-3 and TRBJ2-1, is as follows: GAGVSQTPSNKVTEKGKYVELRCDPISGHTALYWYRQSLGQGPEFLIYFQGTGAADDSGLPNDRFFAVRPEGSVSTLKIQRTERGDSAVYLCASSLIAGGPTYNEQFFGPGTRLTVL.

The chain has TRBV4-2 and TRBJ2-5; the match to TRBD2 covers 11 bases. The J call is in doubt because the DNA end fits TRBJ2-7 better. CDR1 is LGHNA and CDR2 is YNFKEQ in the germline V gene. CDR3 length: 16 residues. The CDR3 nucleotides read TGTGCCAGCAGCCAAGACAGACTAGCGGGGCCTTACGAGCAGTACTTC. This translates into CASSQDRLAGPYEQYF.

J is TRBJ2-2 and V is TRBV7-3; TRBD2 agrees at 10 bases. There are 18 residues in the CDR3. Germline CDR1 and CDR2: SGHTA and FQGTGA. With 0 bases clipped from V and 7 bases from J, the junction kept 11 bases outside the gene matches. The CDR3 sequence: CASSLTASGSGKVGELFF. The CDR3 nucleotides are TGTGCCAGCAGCTTAACTGCTAGCGGGAGCGGTAAAGTCGGGGAGCTGTTTTTT.

The table lists this clone with a few counts. The chain links TRBV7-2 to TRBJ2-2; D possibly corresponds to TRBD2 (5 bases). The V end lost 6 bases, the J end lost 4 bases, and 9 bases lay between the germline ends. The CDR3 totals 13 residues. Germline V lookup: CDR1 SGHTA, CDR2 FQGNSA. This CDR3 is CASRAGGTGELFF. In DNA form, the CDR3 reads TGTGCCAGCAGGGCGGGCGGCACCGGGGAGCTGTTTTTT.

Here the CDR3 DNA reads TGTGCCAGCAGCCCTCCCGGCGACAGGGGAGCTGAAGCTTTCTTT. As protein: CASSPPGDRGAEAFF. The rearrangement uses TRBV5-4 and TRBJ1-1, with 8 bases that match TRBD1. This CDR3 is 15 amino acids long. J was trimmed by 6 bases and V by 4 bases; bases with no gene match: 11. Germline CDR1 reads SGHNT; CDR2 reads YYREEE (reference sequence).

The J gene is TRBJ2-7, the V gene TRBV6-1; D might be TRBD1 (5 bases). The V gene lost 5 bases and the J gene lost 3 bases, with 11 bases spanning the gap. This CDR3 has 13 amino acids. The germline V gene encodes CDR1 MNHNS and CDR2 SASEGT. The CDR3 here is CASSSTDNYEQYF. The CDR3 nucleotides are TGTGCCAGCAGTTCAACGGACAACTACGAGCAGTACTTC.

This chain joins TRBV11-2 and TRBJ2-7, with D tentatively TRBD2 (6 bases). The end of the DNA is better explained by TRBJ2-1, so the J call may be wrong. This CDR3 has 14 amino acids. Germline-derived CDR1 and CDR2 are SGHAT and FQNNGV. CDR3 protein: CASSLGGAANEQFF. The CDR3, as DNA: TGTGCCAGCAGCTTAGGCGGGGCTGCCAATGAGCAGTTCTTC.

J is TRBJ2-7 and V is TRBV5-8; D is perhaps TRBD2 (6 bases). CDR1 is SGHTS, CDR2 YDEGEE, per germline. Trimming removed 2 bases at V and 6 bases at J, with 15 bases between. This CDR3 contains 14 residues. DNA of the CDR3: TGTGCCAGCAGCTTCACCGGGACTGGGGCCGAGCAGTACTTC. Translating gives CASSFTGTGAEQYF.

The V gene is TRBV4-3, the J gene TRBJ2-7; 9 nucleotides align to TRBD1. The CDR3 totals 18 residues. Germline trimming cut 0 bases from V and 4 bases from J; bases unmatched to any gene: 13. The germline CDR1 and CDR2 sequences are LGHNA and YSLEER. The CDR3 region has the DNA TGCGCCAGCAGCCAAGATCTCGGGACAGGGACTCTTCCTTACGAGCAGTACTTC. Amino acids: CASSQDLGTGTLPYEQYF.

The rearrangement joins TRBV6-4 to TRBJ2-3; D gene unclear. The CDR3 is made up of 14 amino acids. The germline V gene encodes CDR1 MRHNA and CDR2 SNTAGT. Trimming took off 5 bases at V and 2 bases at J, with 11 bases between the two ends. The DNA for the CDR3 is TGTGCCAGCAGTTCGACTCCTACCACAGATACGCAGTATTTT. Protein product: CASSSTPTTDTQYF.

The sample holds a few counts of this clone. The chain is built from TRBV7-9 and TRBJ1-5; tentative D call: TRBD1 (6 bases). Trimming stripped 7 bases from V and 6 bases from J, with 10 bases between. Germline V gives CDR1 SEHNR, CDR2 FQNEAQ (reference sequence). CDR3 length: 12 residues. CDR3 bases: TGTGCCAGCACCAAAGGGGGTCAGCCCCAGCATTTT. Its protein product is CASTKGGQPQHF.

The chain uses TRBV30 and TRBJ1-6, with D tentatively TRBD1 (6 bases). Germline-derived CDR1 and CDR2 are GTSNPN and SVGIG (reference sequence). The CDR3 has 13 residues. Trimming left V 5 bases short and J 7 bases short, with 12 bases between. CDR3 protein: CAWGGQPNSPLHF. The DNA of the CDR3 is TGTGCCTGGGGTGGACAGCCAAATTCACCCCTCCACTTT. The whole variable domain, remainder taken from reference TRBV30 and TRBJ1-6, is SQTIHQWPATLVQPVGSPLSLECTVEGTSNPNLYWYRQAAGRGLQLLFYSVGIGQISSEVPQNLSASRPQDRQFILSSKKLLLSDSGFYLCAWGGQPNSPLHFGNGTRLTVT.

In its sample, this clone was seen a few times. The CDR3 protein is CATSRDRVQGKERDGYTF. The CDR3, as DNA: TGTGCCACCAGCAGAGATAGGGTCCAGGGTAAGGAAAGAGATGGCTACACCTTC. This sequence joins TRBV15 and TRBJ1-2, with D possibly matching TRBD1 (5 bases). The CDR3 length is 18 residues. V was shortened by 0 bases and J by 6 bases, with 23 bases between the two germline ends. Germline CDR1 and CDR2: LNHNV and YYDKDF (reference sequence).

This clone has only a few counts. V and J are TRBV30 and TRBJ2-7; no clear D. Per germline, CDR1 GTSNPN and CDR2 SVGIG (reference sequence). This CDR3 region has 12 residues. V lost 2 bases, J lost 3 bases, and 8 bases lay in between. In DNA, the CDR3 is TGTGCCTGGAGTCGATCCGGCTACGAGCAGTACTTC. This sequence encodes CAWSRSGYEQYF.

This chain connects TRBV7-9 to TRBJ2-1, with a tentative D call TRBD2 (5 bases). Germline V gene data show CDR1 as SEHNR and CDR2 as FQNEAQ (reference sequence). The CDR3 totals 12 residues. Deletions cut 5 bases from V and 8 bases from J, with 10 bases between. CDR3 sequence (DNA): TGTGCCAGCAGCGGAGGACCCCATGAGCAGTTCTTC. Encoded protein: CASSGGPHEQFF.

The rearrangement links TRBV6-4 to TRBJ2-1, with 10 bases lining up with TRBD2. CDR3 length: 17 amino acids. Trimming removed 3 bases from V and 9 bases from J; junction bases left unmatched: 14. Germline V gene sequence: CDR1 MRHNA, CDR2 SNTAGT. The CDR3, as DNA: TGTGCCAGCAGTGAAGCGAAGGGCGCTAGCGGGAGATTTGAGCAGTTCTTC. It translates to CASSEAKGASGRFEQFF.

This clone was counted once. CDR3 bases: TGTGCCAGCAGCGGTCGGACAGGGGCCTATGGCTACACCTTC. This gives the protein CASSGRTGAYGYTF. J is TRBJ1-2 and V is TRBV7-8, with 9 nucleotides matching TRBD1. Germline CDR1 SGHVS, CDR2 FQNEAQ. After removal of 5 bases from V and 4 bases from J, the junction contained 5 bases not matched to a gene. The CDR3 has 14 amino acids.

This clone turned up a few times. The rearrangement uses TRBV7-9 and TRBJ2-7, with D tentatively TRBD1 (6 bases). With 8 bases removed from V and 3 bases from J, the gap between germline ends came to 11 bases. This CDR3 comprises 12 residues. CDR1 and CDR2 (germline): SEHNR, FQNEAQ (reference sequence). The CDR3 sequence is CASQGRGYEQYF. The CDR3 coding sequence is TGTGCCAGCCAAGGCAGGGGCTACGAGCAGTACTTC.

This clone occurred many times. The rearrangement links TRBV6-6 to TRBJ1-2; TRBD1 matches at 7 bases. The CDR3 is 16 residues long. The J segment lost 5 bases and the V segment lost 4 bases, leaving 13 bases of the junction unmatched. The germline gives CDR1 MNHNY, CDR2 SVGAGI (reference sequence). This chain's CDR3 is CASSSNYRGVGYGYTF. CDR3 DNA sequence: TGTGCCAGCAGTTCTAACTACAGGGGTGTGGGTTATGGCTACACCTTC.

The V gene is TRBV15, the J gene TRBJ2-2, with 7 bases fitting TRBD2. The CDR3 runs 15 residues. Trimming cost V 5 bases and J 7 bases; bases outside gene matches: 10. CDR1 is LNHNV and CDR2 is YYDKDF in the germline V gene (reference sequence). The CDR3 loop reads CATSGLGGIGGELFF. The CDR3 DNA reads TGTGCCACCAGCGGATTGGGGGGGATTGGCGGGGAGCTGTTTTTT.

As to this clone: An end of the junction differs from the germline gene, which may be a read error. The chain is built from TRBV10-1 and TRBJ1-3; D may be TRBD1 (6 bases). CDR3 length equals 16 residues. Per the germline V gene, CDR1 is WNHNN and CDR2 is SYGVQD (reference sequence). CDR3 bases: TGCGCCAGCAGTAGGGGGGGTAGGCTCTCTGGAAACAACATATATTTT. It is translated as CASSRGGRLSGNNIYF.

This clone appeared a single time. The chain uses TRBV27 and TRBJ1-5, with D maybe TRBD1 (5 bases). Germline CDR1 is MNHEY and CDR2 is SMNVEV (reference sequence). This CDR3 region has 14 residues. V lost 2 bases and J 5 bases, leaving 10 bases between the germline ends. DNA for the CDR3: TGTGCCAGCAGTTTAGGGGGGGTGGATCAGCCCCAGCATTTT. Amino acids: CASSLGGVDQPQHF.

The chain carries TRBV18 and TRBJ1-1; TRBD1 might be the D (6 bases). V lost 5 bases and J lost 1, with 11 bases in between. The CDR3 extends over 14 amino acids. The germline V gene has CDR1 KGHSH and CDR2 LQKENI. DNA of the CDR3: TGTGCCAGCTCAGGCAGGGGTGAGAACACTGAAGCTTTCTTT. It is translated as CASSGRGENTEAFF.

This clone has a handful of counts. V gene TRBV7-2 combines with J gene TRBJ1-5, with 9 bases lining up with TRBD1. Per the germline V gene, CDR1 is SGHTA and CDR2 is FQGNSA. J was trimmed by 2 bases and V by 5 bases; bases with no gene match: 4. The length of the CDR3 is 15 residues. The CDR3 is CASSPRTGGNQPQHF. The CDR3 coding sequence is TGTGCCAGCAGCCCGCGGACAGGGGGCAATCAGCCCCAGCATTTT.

The CDR3 nucleotides read TGTGCCAGCAGCTCCGGACAGGGAGGGGCCGCGACCGGGGAGCTGTTTTTT. It specifies CASSSGQGGAATGELFF. This chain connects TRBV7-9 to TRBJ2-2; D might be TRBD1 (8 bases). Germline CDR1 is SEHNR and CDR2 is FQNEAQ (reference sequence). Trimming pared 4 bases from V and 5 bases from J, leaving 20 bases between. The CDR3 sequence is 17 residues long.

The chain carries TRBV6-1 and TRBJ1-1; a possible D gene is TRBD1 (5 bases). V shed 6 bases and J shed 0 bases, with 11 bases lying between them. The CDR3 contains 14 residues. Per the germline V gene, CDR1 is MNHNS and CDR2 is SASEGT. CDR3 in amino acids: CASSGGNMNTEAFF. CDR3 in DNA: TGTGCCAGCAGCGGGGGGAATATGAACACTGAAGCTTTCTTT.

This chain links TRBV9 with TRBJ2-7; 7 bases are shared with TRBD1. After removal of 0 bases from V and 5 bases from J, the junction contained 5 bases not matched to a gene. Germline assignment: CDR1 SGDLS and CDR2 YYNGEE. The CDR3 contains 14 residues. CDR3 residues: CASSVGQGRHEQYF. In DNA, the CDR3 is TGTGCCAGCAGCGTAGGACAGGGAAGGCACGAGCAGTACTTC.

This clone was seen only a few times. This chain connects TRBV18 to TRBJ2-2; 7 bases agree with TRBD1. This CDR3 is 16 amino acids long. The trim removed 0 bases at V and 3 bases at J, leaving 4 bases unmatched. Germline CDR1 reads KGHSH; CDR2 reads LQKENI. DNA of the CDR3: TGTGCCAGCTCACCACCGAGAGGGGGCGACACCGGGGAGCTGTTTTTT. Protein sequence: CASSPPRGGDTGELFF.

The J gene is TRBJ2-7, the V gene TRBV18, with D perhaps TRBD1 (5 bases). Germline lookup yields CDR1 KGHSH and CDR2 LQKENI. This CDR3 has 14 residues. V was shortened by 3 bases and J by 6 bases, with 15 bases between the two germline ends. The CDR3 spells CASSPLKLGAEQYF. CDR3 coding DNA: TGTGCCAGCTCACCGCTGAAGTTAGGGGCCGAGCAGTACTTC.